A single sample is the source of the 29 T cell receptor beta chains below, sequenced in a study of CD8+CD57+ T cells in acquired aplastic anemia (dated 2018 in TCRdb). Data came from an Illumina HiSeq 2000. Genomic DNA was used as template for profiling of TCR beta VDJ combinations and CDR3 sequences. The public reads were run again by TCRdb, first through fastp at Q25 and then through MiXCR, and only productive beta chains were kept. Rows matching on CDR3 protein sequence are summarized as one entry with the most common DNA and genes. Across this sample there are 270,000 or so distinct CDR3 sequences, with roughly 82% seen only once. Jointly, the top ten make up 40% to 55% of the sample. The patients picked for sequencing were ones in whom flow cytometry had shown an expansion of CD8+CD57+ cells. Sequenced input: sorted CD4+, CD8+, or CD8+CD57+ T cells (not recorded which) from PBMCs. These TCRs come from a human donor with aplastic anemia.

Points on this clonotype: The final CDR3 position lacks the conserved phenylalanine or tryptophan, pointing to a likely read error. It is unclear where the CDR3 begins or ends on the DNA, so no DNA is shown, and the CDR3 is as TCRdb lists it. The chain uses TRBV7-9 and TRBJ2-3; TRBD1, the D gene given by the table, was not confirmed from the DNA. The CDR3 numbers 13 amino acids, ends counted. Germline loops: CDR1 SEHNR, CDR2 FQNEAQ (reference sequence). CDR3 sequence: CASGAGAGDPETQ.

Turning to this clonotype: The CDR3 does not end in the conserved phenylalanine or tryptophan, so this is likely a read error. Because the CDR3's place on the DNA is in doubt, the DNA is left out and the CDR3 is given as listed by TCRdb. The CDR3 loop reads CASSVDSGGLGG. The chain recombines TRBV9 with TRBJ2-3; the table calls TRBD1, which could not be checked here. CDR1 SGDLS and CDR2 YYNGEE come from the germline V gene. The CDR3 length is 12 residues, termini included.

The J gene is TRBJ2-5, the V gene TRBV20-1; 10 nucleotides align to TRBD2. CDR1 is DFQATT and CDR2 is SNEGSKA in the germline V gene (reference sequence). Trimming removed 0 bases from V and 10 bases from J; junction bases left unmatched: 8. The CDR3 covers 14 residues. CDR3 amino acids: CSARDQLAGVVQYF. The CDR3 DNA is TGCAGTGCTAGAGATCAGCTAGCGGGAGTGGTCCAGTACTTC.

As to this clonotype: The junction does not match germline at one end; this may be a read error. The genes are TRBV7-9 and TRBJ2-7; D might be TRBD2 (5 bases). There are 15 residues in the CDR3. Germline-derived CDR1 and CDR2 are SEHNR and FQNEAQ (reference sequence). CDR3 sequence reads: CASSFRRRRSYEEYF. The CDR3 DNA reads TGCGCCAGCAGCTTTCGACGGAGGCGCTCGTACGAGGAGTACTTC.

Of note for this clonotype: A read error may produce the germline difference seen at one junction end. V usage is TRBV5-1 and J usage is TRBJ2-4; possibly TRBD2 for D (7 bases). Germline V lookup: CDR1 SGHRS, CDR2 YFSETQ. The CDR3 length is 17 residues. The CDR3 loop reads CATSLGGARNGKNIQYF. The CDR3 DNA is TGTGCCACCAGCTTGGGGGGGGCGCGGAATGGCAAAAACATTCAGTACTTC. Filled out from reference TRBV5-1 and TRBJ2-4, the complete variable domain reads KAGVTQTPRYLIKTRGQQVTLSCSPISGHRSVSWYQQTPGQGLQFLFEYFSETQRNKGNFPGRFSGRQFSNSRSEMNVSTLELGDSALYLCATSLGGARNGKNIQYFGAGTRLSVL.

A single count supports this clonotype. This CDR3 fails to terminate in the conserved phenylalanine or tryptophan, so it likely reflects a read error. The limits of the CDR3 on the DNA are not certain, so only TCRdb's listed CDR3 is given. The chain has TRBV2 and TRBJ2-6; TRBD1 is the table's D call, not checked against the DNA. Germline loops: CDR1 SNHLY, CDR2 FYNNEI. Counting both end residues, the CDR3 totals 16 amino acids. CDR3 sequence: CASGDGGTDTQNFVTG.

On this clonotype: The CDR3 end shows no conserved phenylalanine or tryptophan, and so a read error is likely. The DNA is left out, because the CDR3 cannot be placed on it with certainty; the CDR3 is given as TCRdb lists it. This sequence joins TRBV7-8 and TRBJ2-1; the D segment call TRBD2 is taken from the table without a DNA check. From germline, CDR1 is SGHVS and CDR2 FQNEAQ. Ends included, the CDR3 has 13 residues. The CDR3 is CASSFGPDGKALS.

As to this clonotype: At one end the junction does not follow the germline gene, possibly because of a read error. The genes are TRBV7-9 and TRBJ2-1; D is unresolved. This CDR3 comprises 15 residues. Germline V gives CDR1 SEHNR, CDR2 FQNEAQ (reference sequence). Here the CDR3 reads CASSLARGRDAQHFF. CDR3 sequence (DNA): TGTGCCAGCAGCTTAGCGCGAGGTCGCGATGCGCAGCATTTCTTC.

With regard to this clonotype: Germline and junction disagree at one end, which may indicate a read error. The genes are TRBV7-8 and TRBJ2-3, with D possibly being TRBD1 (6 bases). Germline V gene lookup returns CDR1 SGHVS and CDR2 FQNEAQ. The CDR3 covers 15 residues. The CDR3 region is CASSVGGESNDKQYF. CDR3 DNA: TGTGCCAGCAGCGTAGGGGGAGAGAGCAATGATAAGCAGTATTTT.

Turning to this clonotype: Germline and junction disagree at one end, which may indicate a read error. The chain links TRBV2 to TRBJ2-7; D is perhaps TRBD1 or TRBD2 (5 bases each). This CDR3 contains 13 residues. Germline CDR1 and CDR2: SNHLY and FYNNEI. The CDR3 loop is CASGDDRAYEQYF. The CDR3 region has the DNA TGTGCCAGCGGGGACGACCGAGCCTACGAGCAGTACTTT.

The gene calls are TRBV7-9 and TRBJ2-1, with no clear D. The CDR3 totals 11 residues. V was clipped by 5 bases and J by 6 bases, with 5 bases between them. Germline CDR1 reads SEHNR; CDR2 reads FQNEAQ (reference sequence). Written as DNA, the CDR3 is TGTGCCAGCAGCCCGTTCAATGAGCAGTTCTTC. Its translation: CASSPFNEQFF.

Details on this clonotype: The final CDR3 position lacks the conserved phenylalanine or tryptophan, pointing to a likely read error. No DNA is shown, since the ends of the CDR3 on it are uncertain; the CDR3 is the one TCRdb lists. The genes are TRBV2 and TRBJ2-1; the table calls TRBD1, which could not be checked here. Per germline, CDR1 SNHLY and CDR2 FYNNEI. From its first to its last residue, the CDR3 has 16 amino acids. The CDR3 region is CASGDGGTDTQYFGLG.

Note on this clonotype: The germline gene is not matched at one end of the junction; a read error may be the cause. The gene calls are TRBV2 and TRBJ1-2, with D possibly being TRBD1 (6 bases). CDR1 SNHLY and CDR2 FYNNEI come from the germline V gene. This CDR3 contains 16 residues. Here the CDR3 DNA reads TGTGCCAGCGGGTACCGGGGCAGGGGTTTGCAGTATGTTTGCCCATTC. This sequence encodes CASGYRGRGLQYVCPF.

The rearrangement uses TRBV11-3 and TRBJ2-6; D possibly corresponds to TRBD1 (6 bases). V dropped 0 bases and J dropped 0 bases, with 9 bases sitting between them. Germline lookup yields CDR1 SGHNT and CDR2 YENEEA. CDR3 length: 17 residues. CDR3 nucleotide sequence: TGTGCCAGCAGCTTAGATCTGACAGGCTCTGGGGCCAACGTCCTGACTTTC. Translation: CASSLDLTGSGANVLTF.

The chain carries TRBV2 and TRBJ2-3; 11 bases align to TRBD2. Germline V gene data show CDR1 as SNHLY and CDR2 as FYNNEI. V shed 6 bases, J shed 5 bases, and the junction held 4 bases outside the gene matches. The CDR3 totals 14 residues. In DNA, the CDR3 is TGTGCCAGCAGACCGGGACTAGCGGTAGATACGCAGTATTTT. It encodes CASRPGLAVDTQYF.

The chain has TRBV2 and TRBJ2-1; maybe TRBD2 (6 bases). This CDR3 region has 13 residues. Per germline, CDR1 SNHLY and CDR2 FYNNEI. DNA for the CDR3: TGTTTCAACAGAAATGGGGGGAGCGATGAGCAGTTCTTC. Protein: CFNRNGGSDEQFF.

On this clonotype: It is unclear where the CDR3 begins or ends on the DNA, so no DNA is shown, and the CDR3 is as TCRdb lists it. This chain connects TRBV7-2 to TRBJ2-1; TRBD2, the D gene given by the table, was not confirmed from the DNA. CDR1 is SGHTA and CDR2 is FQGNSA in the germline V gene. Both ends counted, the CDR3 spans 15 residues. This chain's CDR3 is CASSWAGGANYGYFF.

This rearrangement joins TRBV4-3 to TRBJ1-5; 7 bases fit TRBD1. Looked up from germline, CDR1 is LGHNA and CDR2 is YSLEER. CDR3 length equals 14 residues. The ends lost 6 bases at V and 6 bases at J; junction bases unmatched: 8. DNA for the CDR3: TGCGCCAGCAGACATGAAGACAGGGCTCAGCCCCAGCATTTT. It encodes CASRHEDRAQPQHF.

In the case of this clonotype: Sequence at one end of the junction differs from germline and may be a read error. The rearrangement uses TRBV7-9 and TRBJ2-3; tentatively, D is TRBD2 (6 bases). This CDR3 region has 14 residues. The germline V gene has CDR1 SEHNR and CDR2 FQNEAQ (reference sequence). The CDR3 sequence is CASSRQGGAQVKYF. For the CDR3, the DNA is TGTGCCAGCAGCCGACAAGGCGGGGCCCAGGTCAAGTATTTC.

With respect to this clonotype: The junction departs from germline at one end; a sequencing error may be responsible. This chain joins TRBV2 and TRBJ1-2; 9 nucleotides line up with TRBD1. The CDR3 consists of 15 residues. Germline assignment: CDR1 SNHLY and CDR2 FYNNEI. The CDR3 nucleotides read TGTGCCAGCAGTTATACAGGGGGCCATGAGTATGGCTACACCTTT. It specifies CASSYTGGHEYGYTF.

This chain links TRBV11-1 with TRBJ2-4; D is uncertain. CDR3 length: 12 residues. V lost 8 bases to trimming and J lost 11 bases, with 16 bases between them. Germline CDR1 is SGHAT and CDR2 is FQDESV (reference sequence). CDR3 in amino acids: CASGVARNVQYF. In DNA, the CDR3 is TGTGCCAGCGGAGTAGCTCGGAACGTTCAGTACTTC.

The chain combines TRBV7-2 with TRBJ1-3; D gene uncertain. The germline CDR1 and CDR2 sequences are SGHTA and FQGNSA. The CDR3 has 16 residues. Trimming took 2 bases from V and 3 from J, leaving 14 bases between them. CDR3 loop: CASSLRPELGGNTIYF. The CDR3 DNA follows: TGTGCCAGCAGCTTACGACCGGAGTTAGGTGGAAACACCATATATTTT.

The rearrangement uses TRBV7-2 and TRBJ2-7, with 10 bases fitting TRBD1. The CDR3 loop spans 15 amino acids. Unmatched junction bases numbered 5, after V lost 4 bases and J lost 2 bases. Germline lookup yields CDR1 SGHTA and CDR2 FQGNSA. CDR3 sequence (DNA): TGTGCCAGCAGCTGGGGACAGGGGTGCACCTACGAGCAGTACGTC. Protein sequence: CASSWGQGCTYEQYV.

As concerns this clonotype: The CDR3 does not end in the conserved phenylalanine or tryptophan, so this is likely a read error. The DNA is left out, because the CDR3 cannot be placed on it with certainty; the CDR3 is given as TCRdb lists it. The CDR3 protein is CASSGGDAKNL. J is TRBJ2-1 and V is TRBV9. The germline V gene has CDR1 SGDLS and CDR2 YYNGEE. The CDR3 sequence runs 11 residues, both termini included.

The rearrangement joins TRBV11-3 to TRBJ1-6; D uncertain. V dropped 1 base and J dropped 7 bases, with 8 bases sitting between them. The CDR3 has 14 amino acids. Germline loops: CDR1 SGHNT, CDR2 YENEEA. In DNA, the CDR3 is TGTGCCAGCAGCTTAGGTCTGACAAATTCACCCCTCCACTTT. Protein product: CASSLGLTNSPLHF.

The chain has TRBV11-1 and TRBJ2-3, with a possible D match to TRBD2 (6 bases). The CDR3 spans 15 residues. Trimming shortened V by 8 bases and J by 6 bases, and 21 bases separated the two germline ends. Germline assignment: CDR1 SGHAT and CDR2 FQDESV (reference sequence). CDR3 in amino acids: CASRPFGGFNDTQYF. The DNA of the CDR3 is TGTGCCAGCCGCCCGTTCGGAGGGTTTAACGATACGCAGTATTTT.

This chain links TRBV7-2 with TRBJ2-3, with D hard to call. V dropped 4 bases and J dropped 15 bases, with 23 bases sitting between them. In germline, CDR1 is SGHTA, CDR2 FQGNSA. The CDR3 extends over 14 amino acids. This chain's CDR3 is CASSSVNAAETEYF. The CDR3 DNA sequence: TGTGCCAGCAGCTCAGTGAACGCGGCAGAGACGGAATATTTT.

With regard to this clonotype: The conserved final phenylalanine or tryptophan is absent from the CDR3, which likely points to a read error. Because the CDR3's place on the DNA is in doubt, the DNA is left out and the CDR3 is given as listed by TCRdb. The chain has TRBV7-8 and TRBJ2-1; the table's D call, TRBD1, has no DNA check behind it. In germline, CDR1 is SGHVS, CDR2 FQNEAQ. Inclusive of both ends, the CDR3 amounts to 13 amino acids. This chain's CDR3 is CASSFRRDGTALS.

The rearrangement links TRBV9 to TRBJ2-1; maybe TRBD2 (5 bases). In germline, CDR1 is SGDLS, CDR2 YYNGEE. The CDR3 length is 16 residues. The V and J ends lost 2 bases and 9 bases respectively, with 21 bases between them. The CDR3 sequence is CASSVERGGRNVEQFF. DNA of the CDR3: TGTGCCAGCAGCGTTGAAAGAGGCGGGCGGAACGTTGAGCAGTTCTTC.